The entry below describes one TCR beta chain. Germline assignment: CDR1 MNHEY and CDR2 SVGAGI. V gave up 0 bases and J gave up 7 bases, with 15 bases separating them. The CDR3 length is 16 residues. This record comes from a study of control samples from healthy donors and cancer patients. Data came from immunoSEQ multiplex PCR; TCRdb stores just in-frame clones and leaves some out. Among roughly 160,000 clones listed, less than 95% were seen once. The origin of this receptor is a man in his sixties with colorectal cancer. This rearrangement joins TRBV6-5 to TRBJ2-2, with D perhaps TRBD1 or TRBD2 (6 bases each). Sequenced: PBMCs. CDR3 in amino acids: CASSYSRGIGGGELFF. DNA for the CDR3: TGTGCCAGCAGTTACTCCCGGGGGATAGGGGGCGGGGAGCTGTTTTTT.